This T cell receptor beta chain is from a study of T-cell memory formation after mild COVID-19 (dated by TCRdb to about 2021). The study in broad terms: Most TCR sequence clusters were specific to one of the two donors. In a couple of donors, T-cell clones that expanded and contracted after mild COVID-19 were followed by sequencing TCRalpha and TCRbeta repertoires longitudinally. The cohort was made up of two young adult volunteers, one female and one male, who were previously healthy. The paper's findings and limits, for the study overall: The second-wave clones that peaked on day 37 were not confirmed to be SARS-CoV-2 specific. Some responding clones were detected in pre-infection memory, suggesting pre-existing cross-reactive memory T cells joined the SARS-CoV-2 response. Only a couple of mild cases were covered in the study, and larger cohorts including severe cases with pre-infection samples were considered necessary. Contracting CD4+ clones appeared mostly in the CM and EM memory subsets, whereas CD8+ clones were enriched in EMRA. Clones that contracted from day 15 to 85 showed balanced CD4/CD8 phenotypes, whereas a second wave of clones that expanded from day 15 to 37 leaned towards CD4+.

CDR1 ENHRY and CDR2 SYGVKD are derived from the germline V gene. The CDR3, cysteine through phenylalanine, is 11 amino acids long. Only CDR3 DNA remains: 33 bases, in frame from the first base. Here V drops 7 bases and J drops 17 bases, and the junction holds 7 bases not matched to any gene. Comments on this clonotype: This clone's antigen is unknown. There are no base qualities to consult, and no much larger clone falls within one base.

Ficoll-Paque density gradient centrifugation was used to isolate PBMCs. Instrument used: Illumina NovaSeq 6000. TCRalpha and TCRbeta cDNA libraries were constructed by 5'RACE with constant-segment primers, with sample barcodes and unique molecular identifiers being introduced. Trizol reagent was used to extract RNA from every sample. Libraries were amplified in two PCR steps, with a second sample barcode and Illumina TruSeq adapters added in the second step. Sequencing of libraries was performed on an Illumina NovaSeq with 2 x 150 bp paired-end reads. Regarding the original processing steps: Reads were demultiplexed and collapsed into UMI-guided consensus sequences with migec v1.2.7. Using mixcr v2.1.11, UMI consensuses were aligned to TRA and TRB V and J templates and then assembled into clonotypes. Expanded or contracted clonotypes were those called significant by both edgeR and NoisET, with noise models trained on biological replicates. For edgeR calls, the thresholds were a false discovery rate-adjusted p below 0.01 and a log2 fold-change of 1. As an exploratory analysis of dynamics, max-normalized trajectories of the 1000 most abundant clonotypes were examined by PCA with hierarchical clustering. Separately sequenced CD4+ and CD8+ repertoires were used to assign the CD4 or CD8 phenotype of responding clones. TCRdb itself trimmed the public reads at Q25 with fastp, ran MiXCR and retained productive beta chains. Rows are unified per CDR3 protein, each entry keeping the most common DNA and genes. The V and J calls follow TCRdb's processing rather than the paper's. A total of fewer than 350,000 distinct CDR3 sequences appear in this sample, roughly 8.2% of them only once. The ten largest clones represent around a fifth of the sample.

The TCR was taken from a man aged 18-30 years who had mild COVID-19 (a few samples of this study predate the infection). The sample titles of this study are shuffled in the database, so cell type and time point are left out; the donor was told from shared clones. The chain uses TRBV10-3 and TRBJ1-4, and TRBD1 aligns with 10 junction nucleotides. The source material was PBMCs or a T cell subset sorted from them (not recorded which). The sequenced DNA: TGTGCCATCATCGGGACAGGGGTTCGTTTTTTT. This is translated as CAIIGTGVRFF.